This TCR beta chain originates from a study of human T cells and chemical hapten exposure. This clonotype was observed a few times. Its antigen is unidentified. Overall study results and limits: No alteration of TCRs above 1 in 1000 frequency was seen with DPC sensitization.

Time point here: healthy volunteer bleed at 6 weeks. Unfractionated whole blood was the source from which total RNA was extracted. The germline V gene has CDR1 KGHSH and CDR2 LQKENI. The CDR3 contains 15 residues. V was cut by 0 bases and J by 4 bases, with 13 bases left in between. Authors' data handling: Samples ranged from roughly 23,224 to 700,000 TCRs, with a median of approximately 96,000. TCRdb re-called the RACE reads with MiXCR, one entry per CDR3 protein. The V and J calls and clone size come from TCRdb's table, not from the authors' own analysis. The table lists about 77,000 distinct CDR3 sequences, approximately 8.6% of them singletons.

This clonotype originated in a female donor in good health. Some clones in this sample may be carry-over from other donors' samples. Sequenced sample: whole blood. The chain has TRBV18 and TRBJ2-7, with no clear D. The chain's CDR3 is CASSPPSAPQYEQYF. For the CDR3, the DNA is TGTGCCAGCTCACCACCATCGGCCCCCCAATACGAGCAGTACTTC. The complete variable domain, with remaining parts taken from reference TRBV18 and TRBJ2-7, reads NAGVMQNPRHLVRRRGQEARLRCSPMKGHSHVYWYRQLPEEGLKFMVYLQKENIIDESGMPKERFSAEFPKEGPSILRIQQVVRGDSAAYFCASSPPSAPQYEQYFGPGTRLTVT.